These T cell receptor beta chains were read from a single sample in a study of vaccination and CD4 T cells after COVID-19. No antigens are known for them. TCRdb reprocessed the PCR reads via MiXCR and lists one record per CDR3 protein. The sample contains about 21,000 distinct CDR3 sequences, less than 50% of which appear only once. The sample consisted of CD4+ T cells from blood, cultured in vitro, taken after SARS-CoV-2 vaccination. Every receptor here comes from a human donor who had recovered from COVID-19. Both conserved end residues are part of each CDR3. D genes are given only for firm matches. The listing skips clone size in some rows; elsewhere it reads once, few, many or a size class.

v_call: TRBV7-9; d_call: .; clone_size: .; j_call: TRBJ1-3; cdr3_aa: CASSPVGPSSGNTIYF; cdr3_nt: TGTGCCAGCAGCCCGGTGGGCCCGAGCTCTGGAAACACCATATATTTT
v_call: TRBV15; d_call: .; clone_size: few; j_call: TRBJ2-3; cdr3_aa: CATSRDGGQGTDTQYF; cdr3_nt: TGTGCCACCAGCAGAGATGGGGGGCAGGGAACGGATACGCAGTATTTT
v_call: TRBV7-9; d_call: .; clone_size: .; j_call: TRBJ1-2; cdr3_aa: CASSLVDGNYGYTF; cdr3_nt: TGTGCCAGCAGCTTGGTGGACGGAAACTATGGCTACACCTTC
v_call: TRBV7-8; d_call: .; clone_size: medium-sized; j_call: TRBJ2-4; cdr3_aa: CASSLALGPPSKNIQYF; cdr3_nt: TGTGCCAGCAGCTTAGCGTTGGGCCCCCCTAGCAAAAACATTCAGTACTTC
v_call: TRBV2; d_call: .; clone_size: .; j_call: TRBJ1-5; cdr3_aa: CASLLDKGFGQPQHF; cdr3_nt: TGTGCCAGCCTCCTGGACAAGGGGTTCGGTCAGCCCCAGCATTTT
v_call: TRBV6-2/TRBV6-3; d_call: TRBD1; clone_size: few; j_call: TRBJ1-1; cdr3_aa: CASSMRTGGSTEAFF; cdr3_nt: TGTGCCAGCAGTATGAGGACAGGGGGCAGCACTGAAGCTTTCTTT
v_call: TRBV5-6; d_call: TRBD2; clone_size: .; j_call: TRBJ2-3; cdr3_aa: CASTPGGTRLLTDTQYF; cdr3_nt: TGTGCCAGCACCCCAGGTGGGACTAGACTACTCACAGATACGCAGTATTTT
v_call: TRBV20-1; d_call: .; clone_size: .; j_call: TRBJ1-2; cdr3_aa: CSARGTTVSYGYTF; cdr3_nt: TGCAGTGCTAGAGGTACGACAGTCTCCTATGGCTACACCTTC
v_call: TRBV20-1; d_call: .; clone_size: .; j_call: TRBJ1-6; cdr3_aa: CSARFEDYSPLHF; cdr3_nt: TGCAGTGCTAGATTTGAGGATTATTCACCCCTCCACTTT
v_call: TRBV25-1; d_call: .; clone_size: .; j_call: TRBJ2-3; cdr3_aa: CASSEFSADTQYF; cdr3_nt: TGTGCCAGCAGTGAATTTAGCGCAGATACGCAGTATTTT
v_call: TRBV10-1; d_call: .; clone_size: .; j_call: TRBJ2-7; cdr3_aa: CASSESGGGFGEQYF; cdr3_nt: TGCGCCAGCAGTGAGTCGGGAGGGGGCTTCGGCGAGCAGTACTTC
v_call: TRBV19; d_call: .; clone_size: .; j_call: TRBJ1-5; cdr3_aa: CASSLQGRDQPQHF; cdr3_nt: TGTGCCAGTAGTTTACAGGGAAGGGATCAGCCCCAGCATTTT
v_call: TRBV6-1; d_call: .; clone_size: few; j_call: TRBJ1-6; cdr3_aa: CASNRAKGSPLHF; cdr3_nt: TGTGCCAGCAACAGGGCCAAGGGATCACCCCTCCACTTT
v_call: TRBV7-2; d_call: TRBD1; clone_size: few; j_call: TRBJ1-3; cdr3_aa: CASSLAGGGNTIYF; cdr3_nt: TGTGCCAGCAGCTTGGCAGGGGGAGGGAACACCATATATTTT
v_call: TRBV27; d_call: .; clone_size: .; j_call: TRBJ2-2; cdr3_aa: CASSFLPNTGELFF; cdr3_nt: TGTGCCAGCAGTTTCCTGCCGAACACCGGGGAGCTGTTTTTT
v_call: TRBV19; d_call: TRBD1; clone_size: .; j_call: TRBJ1-1; cdr3_aa: CASSTGTGYTEAFF; cdr3_nt: TGTGCCAGTAGTACCGGGACAGGCTACACTGAAGCTTTCTTT
v_call: TRBV20-1; d_call: TRBD2; clone_size: .; j_call: TRBJ2-3; cdr3_aa: CSSRLAGGKDTQYF; cdr3_nt: TGCAGTTCTAGACTAGCGGGAGGGAAAGATACGCAGTATTTT
v_call: TRBV19; d_call: TRBD2; clone_size: .; j_call: TRBJ2-7; cdr3_aa: CASSKGRGTYEQYF; cdr3_nt: TGTGCCAGTAGTAAGGGGCGGGGGACCTACGAGCAGTACTTC
v_call: TRBV7-2; d_call: TRBD1; clone_size: .; j_call: TRBJ2-1; cdr3_aa: CASRRTTGGNNEQFF; cdr3_nt: TGTGCCAGCAGACGTACTACAGGGGGCAACAATGAGCAGTTCTTC
v_call: TRBV6-1; d_call: .; clone_size: few; j_call: TRBJ2-7; cdr3_aa: CASGLLPPYEQYF; cdr3_nt: TGTGCCAGCGGGCTCCTACCTCCCTACGAGCAGTACTTC
v_call: TRBV18; d_call: .; clone_size: .; j_call: TRBJ2-7; cdr3_aa: CASSPDEQYF; cdr3_nt: TGTGCCAGCTCACCAGACGAGCAGTACTTC
v_call: TRBV29-1; d_call: .; clone_size: once; j_call: TRBJ2-3; cdr3_aa: CSVEARDGYTDTQYF; cdr3_nt: TGCAGCGTTGAAGCCCGGGACGGATACACAGATACGCAGTATTTT
v_call: TRBV7-8; d_call: TRBD1; clone_size: .; j_call: TRBJ1-1; cdr3_aa: CASSTKGARNTEAFF; cdr3_nt: TGTGCCAGCAGTACCAAGGGGGCGCGGAACACTGAAGCTTTCTTT
v_call: TRBV4-1; d_call: .; clone_size: .; j_call: TRBJ2-5; cdr3_aa: CASSQDDQWTQYF; cdr3_nt: TGCGCCAGCAGCCAAGATGACCAATGGACCCAGTACTTC
v_call: TRBV20-1; d_call: TRBD1; clone_size: few; j_call: TRBJ1-1; cdr3_aa: CSASPGQGYTEAFF; cdr3_nt: TGCAGTGCTAGCCCGGGACAGGGCTACACTGAAGCTTTCTTT
v_call: TRBV6-2/TRBV6-3; d_call: .; clone_size: .; j_call: TRBJ1-2; cdr3_aa: CASTHQRSGYGYTF; cdr3_nt: TGTGCCAGCACCCACCAGCGGTCAGGCTATGGCTACACCTTC
v_call: TRBV6-1; d_call: TRBD1; clone_size: .; j_call: TRBJ2-3; cdr3_aa: CASRIPGQGGDTQYF; cdr3_nt: TGTGCCAGCAGAATACCGGGACAGGGGGGAGATACGCAGTATTTT
v_call: TRBV6-5; d_call: .; clone_size: once; j_call: TRBJ1-5; cdr3_aa: CASSYQKPPSNQPQHF; cdr3_nt: TGTGCCAGCAGTTACCAGAAGCCTCCTAGCAATCAGCCCCAGCATTTT
v_call: TRBV12-3/TRBV12-4; d_call: .; clone_size: .; j_call: TRBJ1-5; cdr3_aa: CASSPSGGTNQPQHF; cdr3_nt: TGTGCCAGCAGTCCCTCGGGGGGAACGAATCAGCCCCAGCATTTT
v_call: TRBV10-3; d_call: .; clone_size: once; j_call: TRBJ2-7; cdr3_aa: CAIRKEREQYF; cdr3_nt: TGTGCCATCAGGAAGGAACGCGAGCAGTACTTC
v_call: TRBV20-1; d_call: TRBD1; clone_size: few; j_call: TRBJ1-6; cdr3_aa: CSAVDRRGSPLHF; cdr3_nt: TGCAGTGCTGTGGACAGGAGGGGTTCACCCCTCCACTTT
v_call: TRBV20-1; d_call: TRBD2; clone_size: few; j_call: TRBJ2-7; cdr3_aa: CSAREPGRDYEQYF; cdr3_nt: TGCAGTGCTAGAGAACCCGGGAGGGACTACGAGCAGTACTTC
v_call: TRBV20-1; d_call: TRBD1; clone_size: .; j_call: TRBJ1-6; cdr3_aa: CSARAKGTENSPLHF; cdr3_nt: TGCAGTGCCAGAGCCAAAGGGACAGAAAATTCACCCCTCCACTTT
v_call: TRBV4-1; d_call: TRBD1; clone_size: .; j_call: TRBJ2-1; cdr3_aa: CASSRAGTGGFNEQFF; cdr3_nt: TGCGCCAGCAGCCGCGCCGGGACAGGGGGCTTCAATGAGCAGTTCTTC
v_call: TRBV7-2; d_call: .; clone_size: .; j_call: TRBJ1-4; cdr3_aa: CASSLGGKLFF; cdr3_nt: TGTGCCAGCAGCCTCGGTGGAAAACTGTTTTTT
v_call: TRBV6-5; d_call: .; clone_size: .; j_call: TRBJ1-2; cdr3_aa: CASSYKGLSYGYTF; cdr3_nt: TGTGCCAGCAGTTACAAGGGATTGAGCTATGGCTACACCTTC
v_call: TRBV4-3; d_call: TRBD2; clone_size: .; j_call: TRBJ2-3; cdr3_aa: CASSQERVREGTDTQYF; cdr3_nt: TGCGCCAGCAGCCAAGAAAGGGTGCGGGAGGGCACAGATACGCAGTATTTT
v_call: TRBV29-1; d_call: TRBD1; clone_size: .; j_call: TRBJ2-7; cdr3_aa: CSVESPGGYEQYF; cdr3_nt: TGCAGCGTTGAGTCCCCAGGGGGCTACGAGCAGTACTTC
v_call: TRBV10-3; d_call: .; clone_size: .; j_call: TRBJ1-2; cdr3_aa: CAISEGYPRDGYTF; cdr3_nt: TGTGCCATCAGTGAAGGTTACCCGAGGGATGGCTACACCTTC
v_call: TRBV6-2/TRBV6-3; d_call: TRBD1; clone_size: .; j_call: TRBJ1-2; cdr3_aa: CASSTGQGNRGYTF; cdr3_nt: TGTGCCAGCAGCACCGGACAGGGGAACCGCGGCTACACCTTC
v_call: TRBV27; d_call: .; clone_size: .; j_call: TRBJ1-1; cdr3_aa: CASSLTGLNTEAFF; cdr3_nt: TGTGCCAGCAGCCTTACAGGGCTGAACACTGAAGCTTTCTTT
v_call: TRBV7-9; d_call: TRBD1; clone_size: once; j_call: TRBJ2-1; cdr3_aa: CASSLRQGARDEQFF; cdr3_nt: TGTGCCAGCAGCTTGCGACAGGGGGCACGGGATGAGCAGTTCTTC
v_call: TRBV7-9; d_call: TRBD1; clone_size: .; j_call: TRBJ1-1; cdr3_aa: CASRLTGDSEAFF; cdr3_nt: TGTGCCAGCAGACTAACAGGGGACTCTGAAGCTTTCTTT
v_call: TRBV6-1; d_call: .; clone_size: medium-sized; j_call: TRBJ1-6; cdr3_aa: CASSERGDRVVSPLHF; cdr3_nt: TGTGCCAGCAGTGAGAGGGGAGACAGAGTTGTCTCACCCCTCCACTTT
v_call: TRBV7-6; d_call: .; clone_size: few; j_call: TRBJ2-2; cdr3_aa: CASSFGAGELFF; cdr3_nt: TGTGCCAGCAGCTTCGGAGCCGGGGAGCTGTTTTTT
v_call: TRBV7-8; d_call: .; clone_size: .; j_call: TRBJ1-6; cdr3_aa: CASSSPSQNNSPLHF; cdr3_nt: TGTGCCAGCAGCTCACCGTCCCAGAATAATTCACCCCTCCACTTT
v_call: TRBV5-5; d_call: .; clone_size: .; j_call: TRBJ2-1; cdr3_aa: CASSFLGPTYNEQFF; cdr3_nt: TGTGCCAGCAGCTTCCTGGGGCCCACCTACAATGAGCAGTTCTTC
v_call: TRBV27; d_call: TRBD1; clone_size: .; j_call: TRBJ1-1; cdr3_aa: CASSFLAGRQGASEAFF; cdr3_nt: TGTGCCAGCAGTTTCTTGGCGGGTCGGCAGGGGGCCTCTGAAGCTTTCTTT
v_call: TRBV29-1; d_call: .; clone_size: once; j_call: TRBJ1-1; cdr3_aa: CSVAGTMNTEAFF; cdr3_nt: TGCAGCGTGGCAGGGACCATGAACACTGAAGCTTTCTTT
v_call: TRBV19; d_call: .; clone_size: .; j_call: TRBJ1-1; cdr3_aa: CASSILRNTEAFF; cdr3_nt: TGTGCCAGTAGTATCTTAAGGAACACTGAAGCTTTCTTT
v_call: TRBV5-4; d_call: TRBD1; clone_size: .; j_call: TRBJ1-1; cdr3_aa: CASSFPDRGTEAFF; cdr3_nt: TGTGCCAGCAGCTTTCCCGACAGGGGTACTGAAGCTTTCTTT
v_call: TRBV6-1; d_call: .; clone_size: .; j_call: TRBJ1-1; cdr3_aa: CASRISLTGGTEAFF; cdr3_nt: TGTGCCAGCAGAATCAGTCTTACTGGGGGCACTGAAGCTTTCTTT
v_call: TRBV6-1; d_call: .; clone_size: few; j_call: TRBJ1-2; cdr3_aa: CASLVRPRGYTF; cdr3_nt: TGTGCCAGCCTAGTCAGGCCTCGGGGCTACACCTTC
v_call: TRBV6-5; d_call: .; clone_size: few; j_call: TRBJ2-7; cdr3_aa: CASSSSGSYEQYF; cdr3_nt: TGTGCCAGCAGTTCGAGCGGGTCCTACGAGCAGTACTTC